One sample yielded the 8 T cell receptor beta chains listed below, sequenced in a study of T cell clonotyping in hematopoietic cell transplantation. Assay: immunoSEQ multiplex PCR; the TCRdb copy retains only in-frame clones and omits some. The table includes roughly 10,000 clones, roughly 90% detected once. Stated time point: recipient sample about 28 days before transplant, after cytoreduction. The sequences come from peripheral blood mononuclear cells, collected before stem cell transplant. All receptors come from a woman in her 40s with acute myeloid leukemia. Some clones in this sample may be carry-over from other donors' samples.

The rearrangement uses TRBV13 and TRBJ1-2; D call uncertain. Germline assignment: CDR1 PRHDT and CDR2 FYEKMQ (reference sequence). This CDR3 region has 11 residues. Trimming shortened V by 2 bases and J by 8 bases, and 6 bases separated the two germline ends. For the CDR3, the DNA is TGTGCCAGCAGCTTATCCGAGGGCTACACCTTC. Amino acid sequence: CASSLSEGYTF.

The CDR3 loop is CASSIDPGTGGSGYTF. The CDR3 nucleotides are TGTGCCAGTAGTATAGATCCCGGGACAGGGGGATCTGGCTACACCTTC. This chain links TRBV19 with TRBJ1-2, with 11 positions matching TRBD1. Germline trimming cut 0 bases from V and 7 bases from J; bases unmatched to any gene: 7. CDR3 length equals 16 residues. Germline CDR1 LNHDA, CDR2 SQIVND (reference sequence).

J is TRBJ2-3 and V is TRBV7-9, with D unclear. CDR1 SEHNR and CDR2 FQNEAQ come from the germline V gene (reference sequence). This CDR3 comprises 15 residues. V was trimmed by 2 bases and J by 5 bases, leaving 14 bases between them. This CDR3 is CASSLTARNLDTQYF. Written as DNA, the CDR3 is TGTGCCAGCAGCTTAACCGCCCGGAACTTAGATACGCAGTATTTT.

In regard to this clone: The junction does not match germline at one end; this may be a read error. The chain is built from TRBV7-9 and TRBJ2-7; D possibly corresponds to TRBD2 (5 bases). This CDR3 contains 16 residues. Germline V CDR1 and CDR2: SEHNR, FQNEAQ (reference sequence). The CDR3 sequence: CASSSRRLSRSDEQYF. The CDR3 region has the DNA TGTGCCAGCAGCTCGAGAAGACTATCCCGCTCCGACGAGCAGTACTTC.

This clone was detected only once. The chain couples TRBV5-6 to TRBJ1-3, with D possibly being TRBD1 (6 bases). Germline assignment: CDR1 SGHDT and CDR2 YYEEEE. This CDR3 has 14 residues. Trimming left V 0 bases short and J 7 bases short, with 11 bases between. CDR3 sequence: CASSLEPTGNTIYF. In DNA form, the CDR3 reads TGTGCCAGCAGCTTGGAACCCACAGGGAACACCATATATTTT.

The chain couples TRBV7-2 to TRBJ1-5; D remains unclear. V was trimmed by 5 bases and J by 0 bases, leaving 8 bases between them. Germline V gives CDR1 SGHTA, CDR2 FQGNSA. CDR3 length equals 14 residues. This CDR3 reads CASSQTYSNQPQHF. The CDR3 DNA reads as TGTGCCAGCAGCCAAACATATAGCAATCAGCCCCAGCATTTT.

The rearrangement uses TRBV29-1 and TRBJ1-2; D remains unclear. Trimming removed 4 bases at V and 4 bases at J, with 10 bases between. Germline V gene lookup returns CDR1 SQVTM and CDR2 ANQGSEA. This CDR3 has 12 amino acids. The CDR3 sequence is CSVGGLSYGYTF. The CDR3 DNA follows: TGCAGCGTTGGAGGACTCTCCTATGGCTACACCTTC. The complete variable domain, with remaining parts taken from reference TRBV29-1 and TRBJ1-2, reads SAVISQKPSRDICQRGTSLTIQCQVDSQVTMMFWYRQQPGQSLTLIATANQGSEATYESGFVIDKFPISRPNLTFSTLTVSNMSPEDSSIYLCSVGGLSYGYTFGSGTRLTVV.

The count of this clone is one. The chain is built from TRBV5-1 and TRBJ1-1; 8 bases are a match to TRBD1. Germline V gene sequence: CDR1 SGHRS, CDR2 YFSETQ. The CDR3 consists of 13 residues. Trimming cost V 6 bases and J 8 bases; bases outside gene matches: 9. Written as DNA, the CDR3 is TGCGCCAGCACCGTCGACAGGGGTGAGGAAGCTTTCTTT. Translating gives CASTVDRGEEAFF.